The T cell receptor (beta chain) under discussion was sequenced for a study of blood T cell repertoires in COVID-19. TCRdb keeps only in-frame clones here, not all; method: immunoSEQ multiplex PCR. The sample has approximately 140,000 clones, about 83% seen once. This CDR3 has 13 amino acids. Germline CDR1 SQVTM, CDR2 ANQGSEA. Between the trimmed V and J ends, which lost 2 bases and 8 bases, there was a span of 15 bases. This clonotype was sampled from a woman in her 40s with acute or convalescent COVID-19. This chain joins TRBV29-1 and TRBJ1-2; D unresolved. The sample taken for sequencing was peripheral blood. CDR3 loop: CSVELADLGGYTF. For the CDR3, the DNA is TGCAGCGTTGAATTGGCCGATCTAGGAGGCTACACCTTC.